A single sample is the source of the 25 T cell receptor beta chains below, sequenced in a study of blood T cell repertoires in COVID-19. Libraries were prepared by immunoSEQ multiplex PCR; TCRdb keeps only in-frame clonotypes and omits some of them. This sample has almost 90,000 clones; less than 95% occur once, and the top ten carry about 6.7%. Sequencing was performed on peripheral blood. The receptors shown here come from a man between 18 and 35 years old with COVID-19, enrolled during active disease.

The CDR3 reads CASSMAGAGYEQYF. The CDR3 DNA sequence: TGTGCCAGTAGTATGGCAGGGGCCGGCTACGAGCAGTACTTC. The J gene is TRBJ2-7, the V gene TRBV19; tentatively, D is TRBD1 (6 bases). The CDR3 totals 14 residues. V was shortened by 3 bases and J by 3 bases, with 12 bases between the two germline ends. CDR1 and CDR2 (germline): LNHDA, SQIVND (reference sequence).

This chain uses TRBV28 with TRBJ2-7; TRBD2 might be the D (6 bases). The CDR3 has 14 amino acids. Trimming took 6 bases from V and 4 from J, leaving 16 bases between them. CDR1 is MDHEN, CDR2 SYDVKM, per germline. CDR3 in DNA: TGTGCCAGCAGCACAGGCCCGGAGGGGTACGAGCAGTACTTC. Its translation: CASSTGPEGYEQYF.

The chain has TRBV25-1 and TRBJ2-2, with 11 bases lining up with TRBD1. Germline CDR1 reads MGHDK; CDR2 reads SYGVNS. V lost 6 bases to trimming and J lost 5 bases; unmatched junction nucleotides: 8. The CDR3 is 16 residues long. The CDR3 loop reads CASSRKDRGQTGELFF. The CDR3 DNA sequence: TGTGCCAGCAGCCGCAAGGACAGGGGGCAGACCGGGGAGCTGTTTTTT.

The chain recombines TRBV7-2 with TRBJ2-1, with D possibly being TRBD1 (5 bases). The V end lost 7 bases, the J end lost 6 bases, and 19 bases lay between the germline ends. CDR3 size: 15 residues. CDR1 is SGHTA, CDR2 FQGNSA, per germline. The CDR3 sequence: CASNLPPGWSNEQFF. The CDR3 coding sequence is TGTGCCAGCAATCTCCCTCCAGGGTGGAGCAATGAGCAGTTCTTC.

The chain employs TRBV4-3 and TRBJ2-7, with 9 bases aligning to TRBD2. V trimming: 3 bases; J trimming: 5 bases; junction bases outside the gene matches: 11. The length of the CDR3 is 16 residues. CDR1 is LGHNA and CDR2 is YSLEER in the germline V gene. This CDR3 is CASSQSPGLALNEQYF. The DNA for the CDR3 is TGCGCCAGCAGCCAGTCACCGGGACTAGCTTTAAACGAGCAGTACTTC.

V gene TRBV30 combines with J gene TRBJ2-7; TRBD1 agrees at 10 bases. The CDR3 length is 15 residues. J lost 4 bases, V lost 4 bases, and 10 bases had no gene match. The germline V gene has CDR1 GTSNPN and CDR2 SVGIG (reference sequence). CDR3 sequence: CAWTTGTGELYEQYF. The CDR3 nucleotides read TGTGCCTGGACCACCGGGACAGGGGAATTGTACGAGCAGTACTTC.

This clone was recorded only once. The gene calls are TRBV7-2 and TRBJ2-3, with D perhaps TRBD2 (5 bases). V lost 5 bases and J 6 bases, leaving 9 bases between the germline ends. Per the germline V gene, CDR1 is SGHTA and CDR2 is FQGNSA. The CDR3 contains 12 residues. This CDR3 is CASSPTMDTQYF. Written as DNA, the CDR3 is TGTGCCAGCAGCCCGACTATGGATACGCAGTATTTT.

The rearrangement links TRBV29-1 to TRBJ1-1, with unresolved D. Germline CDR1 is SQVTM and CDR2 is ANQGSEA. The CDR3 consists of 10 residues. V lost 2 bases and J 10 bases, leaving 8 bases between the germline ends. The CDR3 here is CSVETVVAFF. The CDR3 DNA reads TGCAGCGTTGAAACGGTGGTAGCTTTCTTT.

This chain connects TRBV19 to TRBJ2-1, with TRBD2 identical over 11 bases. Per germline, CDR1 LNHDA and CDR2 SQIVND (reference sequence). The junction had 10 bases not matched to a gene; V was cut back by 2 bases and J by 7 bases. The CDR3 totals 17 residues. The CDR3 nucleotides read TGTGCCAGTAGTATAAGGGAACTAGCGGGAGTGCAAAATGAGCAGTTCTTC. Its protein is CASSIRELAGVQNEQFF.

The rearrangement joins TRBV18 to TRBJ1-6; tentatively, D is TRBD1 (6 bases). CDR1 is KGHSH, CDR2 LQKENI, per germline. Trimming pared 1 base from V and 3 bases from J, leaving 7 bases between. This CDR3 has 15 residues. The CDR3 loop reads CASSPQGDYNSPLHF. Here the CDR3 DNA reads TGTGCCAGCTCACCACAGGGGGACTATAATTCACCCCTCCACTTT.

The CDR3 is CAWSVSPLQETQYF. DNA for the CDR3: TGTGCCTGGAGTGTGTCGCCACTTCAAGAGACCCAGTACTTC. This chain links TRBV30 with TRBJ2-5, with D unresolved. Trimming pared 0 bases from V and 2 bases from J, leaving 10 bases between. The CDR3 runs 14 residues. The germline CDR1 and CDR2 sequences are GTSNPN and SVGIG (reference sequence). The full variable domain, with the rest looked up from reference TRBV30 and TRBJ2-5, is SQTIHQWPATLVQPVGSPLSLECTVEGTSNPNLYWYRQAAGRGLQLLFYSVGIGQISSEVPQNLSASRPQDRQFILSSKKLLLSDSGFYLCAWSVSPLQETQYFGPGTRLLVL.

The V call is TRBV4-3, the J call TRBJ2-3, with TRBD2 matching 13 bases. CDR1 is LGHNA and CDR2 is YSLEER in the germline V gene. The V and J ends lost 0 bases and 1 base, in that order; junction bases with no gene match: 4. The CDR3 consists of 18 residues. CDR3 DNA: TGCGCCAGCAGCCAAGAAAGACTAGCGGGAGGTGGCACAGATACGCAGTATTTT. Translation gives CASSQERLAGGGTDTQYF.

V gene TRBV27 combines with J gene TRBJ2-3; 9 bases are shared with TRBD2. The ends lost 6 bases at V and 1 base at J; junction bases unmatched: 2. The germline V gene has CDR1 MNHEY and CDR2 SMNVEV (reference sequence). The CDR3 consists of 14 residues. The CDR3 coding sequence is TGTGCCAGCAGACGACTAGCGGGCACAGATACGCAGTATTTT. As protein: CASRRLAGTDTQYF.

CDR3 DNA sequence: TGTGCCAGCAGCGTGACTAGCGGATCCGGGGAGCTGTTTTTT. This encodes CASSVTSGSGELFF. The chain has TRBV9 and TRBJ2-2; 9 nucleotides align to TRBD2. CDR3 length equals 14 residues. Germline V gene sequence: CDR1 SGDLS, CDR2 YYNGEE. Trimming cost V 2 bases and J 6 bases; bases outside gene matches: 2. Full variable domain (rest looked up from reference TRBV9 and TRBJ2-2): DSGVTQTPKHLITATGQRVTLRCSPRSGDLSVYWYQQSLDQGLQFLIQYYNGEERAKGNILERFSAQQFPDLHSELNLSSLELGDSALYFCASSVTSGSGELFFGEGSRLTVL.

V gene TRBV6-6 combines with J gene TRBJ2-7, with 10 positions matching TRBD2. Germline lookup yields CDR1 MNHNY and CDR2 SVGAGI (reference sequence). With V trimmed by 5 bases and J by 3 bases, 7 bases remained unmatched. The CDR3 is 15 residues long. The CDR3 loop reads CASSPLAGVHYEQYF. The CDR3 DNA reads TGTGCCAGCAGTCCTCTAGCGGGAGTTCACTACGAGCAGTACTTC.

J is TRBJ2-6 and V is TRBV28; 8 bases agree with TRBD1. The CDR3 consists of 17 residues. Germline assignment: CDR1 MDHEN and CDR2 SYDVKM. The trim removed 4 bases at V and 0 bases at J, leaving 5 bases unmatched. CDR3 nucleotide sequence: TGTGCCAGCAGTTCACAGGGGGAGCCCTCTGGGGCCAACGTCCTGACTTTC. As protein: CASSSQGEPSGANVLTF.

This chain links TRBV28 with TRBJ2-6; TRBD2 matches at 7 bases. Germline CDR1 reads MDHEN; CDR2 reads SYDVKM. The CDR3 is 19 residues long. After removal of 4 bases from V and 2 bases from J, the junction contained 14 bases not matched to a gene. In DNA, the CDR3 is TGTGCCAGCAGTTCCGCAGCGGGGCCGGATATCACTGGGGCCAACGTCCTGACTTTC. It specifies CASSSAAGPDITGANVLTF.

The chain couples TRBV27 to TRBJ1-1; no firm D call. Germline V lookup: CDR1 MNHEY, CDR2 SMNVEV (reference sequence). This CDR3 is 13 amino acids long. With 5 bases removed from V and 3 bases from J, the gap between germline ends came to 10 bases. CDR3: CASSAREDTEAFF. The CDR3 DNA is TGTGCCAGCAGTGCCCGGGAAGACACTGAAGCTTTCTTT.

The rearrangement joins TRBV5-5 to TRBJ2-3, with 9 bases aligning to TRBD2. The germline CDR1 and CDR2 sequences are SGHKS and YYEKEE (reference sequence). V trimming: 5 bases; J trimming: 6 bases; junction bases outside the gene matches: 10. The CDR3 totals 15 residues. Here the CDR3 reads CASSFSGSGLDTQYF. DNA for the CDR3: TGTGCCAGCAGTTTTAGCGGGAGCGGTTTGGATACGCAGTATTTT.

The CDR3 loop is CASSLVLSREGETGELFF. CDR3 in DNA: TGTGCCAGCAGCTTAGTATTGAGTAGGGAGGGAGAAACCGGGGAGCTGTTTTTT. V gene TRBV11-2 combines with J gene TRBJ2-2, with 7 bases aligning to TRBD2. CDR1 is SGHAT, CDR2 FQNNGV, per germline. The CDR3 sequence is 18 residues long. V was clipped by 1 base and J by 5 bases; unmatched bases: 13.

This chain uses TRBV4-3 with TRBJ2-2, with 7 bases that match TRBD1. Germline values: CDR1 LGHNA, CDR2 YSLEER. The CDR3 is 17 amino acids. V lost 0 bases to trimming and J lost 4 bases; unmatched junction nucleotides: 8. CDR3 residues: CASSQDLRGGFTGELFF. In DNA form, the CDR3 reads TGCGCCAGCAGCCAAGATCTGAGAGGGGGCTTCACCGGGGAGCTGTTTTTT.

The gene calls are TRBV11-2 and TRBJ2-3; D uncertain. The V gene's germline CDR1 is SGHAT and CDR2 FQNNGV. V was cut by 0 bases and J by 0 bases, with 7 bases left in between. The CDR3 is 15 residues long. CDR3 loop: CASSLDAFSTDTQYF. The CDR3 coding sequence is TGTGCCAGCAGCTTAGACGCGTTTAGCACAGATACGCAGTATTTT.

The rearrangement links TRBV19 to TRBJ2-2, with a possible D match to TRBD2 (6 bases). CDR1 is LNHDA, CDR2 SQIVND, per germline (reference sequence). V was shortened by 10 bases and J by 3 bases, with 15 bases between the two germline ends. This CDR3 has 14 residues. CDR3 in DNA: TGTGCCACTTGCCGTGGCGGGGACACCGGGGAGCTGTTTTTT. It codes for CATCRGGDTGELFF.

This clone showed up just once. The V call is TRBV7-2, the J call TRBJ2-5, with 8 bases aligning to TRBD2. The V gene's germline CDR1 is SGHTA and CDR2 FQGNSA. The CDR3 contains 16 residues. The ends lost 0 bases at V and 5 bases at J; junction bases unmatched: 8. In DNA, the CDR3 is TGTGCCAGCAGCTTAGCGGCGGGAGGCCCCCGGGAGACCCAGTACTTC. Protein product: CASSLAAGGPRETQYF. The full variable domain, rest sourced from reference TRBV7-2 and TRBJ2-5, is GAGVSQSPSNKVTEKGKDVELRCDPISGHTALYWYRQSLGQGLEFLIYFQGNSAPDKSGLPSDRFSAERTGGSVSTLTIQRTQQEDSAVYLCASSLAAGGPRETQYFGPGTRLLVL.

V and J are TRBV27 and TRBJ2-2, with a tentative D call TRBD2 (5 bases). Germline loops: CDR1 MNHEY, CDR2 SMNVEV (reference sequence). CDR3 size: 14 residues. The V gene lost 3 bases and the J gene lost 5 bases, with 10 bases spanning the gap. CDR3 residues: CASSFGLLTGELFF. CDR3 nucleotide sequence: TGTGCCAGCAGTTTTGGACTTTTGACCGGGGAGCTGTTTTTT.